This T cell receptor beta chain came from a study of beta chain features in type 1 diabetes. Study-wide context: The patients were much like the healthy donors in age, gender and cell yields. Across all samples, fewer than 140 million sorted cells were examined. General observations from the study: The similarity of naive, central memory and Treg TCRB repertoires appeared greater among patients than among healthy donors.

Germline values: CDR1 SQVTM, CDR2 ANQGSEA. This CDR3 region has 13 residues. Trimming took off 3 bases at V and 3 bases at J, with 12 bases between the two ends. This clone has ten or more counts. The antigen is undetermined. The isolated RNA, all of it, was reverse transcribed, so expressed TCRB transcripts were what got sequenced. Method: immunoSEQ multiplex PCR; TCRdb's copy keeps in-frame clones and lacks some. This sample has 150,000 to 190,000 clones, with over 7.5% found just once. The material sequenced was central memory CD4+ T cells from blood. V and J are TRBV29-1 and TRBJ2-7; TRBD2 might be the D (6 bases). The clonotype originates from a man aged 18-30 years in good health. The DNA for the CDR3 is TGCAGCGTTGATAGCGGAGTCGGCTACGAGCAGTACTTC. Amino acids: CSVDSGVGYEQYF.